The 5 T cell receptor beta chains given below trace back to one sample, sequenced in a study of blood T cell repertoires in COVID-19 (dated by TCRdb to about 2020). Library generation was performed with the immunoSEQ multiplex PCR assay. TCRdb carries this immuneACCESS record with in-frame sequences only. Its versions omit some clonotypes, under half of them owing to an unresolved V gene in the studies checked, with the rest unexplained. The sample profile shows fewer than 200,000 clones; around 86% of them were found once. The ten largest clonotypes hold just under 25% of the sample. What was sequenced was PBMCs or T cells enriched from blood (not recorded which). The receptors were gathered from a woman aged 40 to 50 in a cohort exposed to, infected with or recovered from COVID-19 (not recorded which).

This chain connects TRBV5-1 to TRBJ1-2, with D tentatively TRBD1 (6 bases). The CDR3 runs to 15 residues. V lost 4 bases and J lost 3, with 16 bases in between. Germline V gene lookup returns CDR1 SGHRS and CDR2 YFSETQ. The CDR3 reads CASSPAQGPDYGYTF. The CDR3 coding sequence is TGCGCCAGCAGCCCCGCACAGGGTCCCGACTATGGCTACACCTTC.

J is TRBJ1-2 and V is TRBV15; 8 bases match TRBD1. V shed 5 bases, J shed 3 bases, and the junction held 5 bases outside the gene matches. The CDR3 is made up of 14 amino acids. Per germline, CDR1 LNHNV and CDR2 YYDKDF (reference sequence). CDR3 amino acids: CATSLDRGYYGYTF. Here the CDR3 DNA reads TGTGCCACCAGCTTAGACAGGGGTTACTATGGCTACACCTTC.

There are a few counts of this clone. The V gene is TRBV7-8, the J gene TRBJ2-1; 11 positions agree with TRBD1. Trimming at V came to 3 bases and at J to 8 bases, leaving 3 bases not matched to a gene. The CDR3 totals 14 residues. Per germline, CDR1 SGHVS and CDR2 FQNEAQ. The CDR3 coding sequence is TGTGCCAGCAGCTTGGGACAGGGGGGGTATGAGCAGTTCTTC. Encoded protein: CASSLGQGGYEQFF.

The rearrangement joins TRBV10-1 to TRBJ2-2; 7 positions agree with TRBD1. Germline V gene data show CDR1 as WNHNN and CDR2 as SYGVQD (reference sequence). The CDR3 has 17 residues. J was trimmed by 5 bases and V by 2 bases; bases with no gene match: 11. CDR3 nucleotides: TGCGCCAGCAGTGAGAGTACAGGGGTGGACCGGACCGGGGAGCTGTTTTTT. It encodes CASSESTGVDRTGELFF.

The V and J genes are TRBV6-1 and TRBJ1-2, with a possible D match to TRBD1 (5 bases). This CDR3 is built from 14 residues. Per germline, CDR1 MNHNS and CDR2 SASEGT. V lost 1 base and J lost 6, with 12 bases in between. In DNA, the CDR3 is TGTGCCAGCAGTGAAGGACAGAGAACGAATGGCTACACCTTC. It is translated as CASSEGQRTNGYTF.